This T cell receptor (beta chain) derives from a study of T cells in women clearing cervical HPV infection. CDR1 is SGHRS, CDR2 YFSETQ, per germline. The trim removed 4 bases at V and 5 bases at J, leaving 5 bases unmatched. The length of the CDR3 is 13 residues. As to this clone: The CDR3 extends 3 residues past the end of the read, so its final part is completed from the germline J gene.

Assay: immunoSEQ multiplex PCR; the TCRdb copy retains only in-frame clones and omits some. This sample carries about 39,000 clones, with 5.8% going to the ten biggest clones. The J gene is TRBJ2-7, the V gene TRBV5-1; 8 bases line up with TRBD1. Sequenced sample: blood buffy coat. This TCR was sampled from a woman aged 18 to 75 with a cervical HPV16 infection that either progressed to CIN3+ or cleared (not recorded which). CDR3 bases read: TGCGCCAGCAGCCACACAGGGGGAAACGAG. Protein sequence: CASSHTGGNE. The entire CDR3 is CASSHTGGNEQYF.